The source of this T cell receptor (beta chain) is a study of blood T cell repertoires in COVID-19. The wider study: Donors in the United States, Italy and Spain gave samples during acute or convalescent COVID-19.

Assay used: immunoSEQ multiplex PCR; TCRdb lists only in-frame clones, some missing. The repertoire holds about 200,000 clones, with 85% as singletons. This CDR3 is built from 15 residues. This chain joins TRBV7-5 and TRBJ1-3; no check of the table's D call, TRBD1, against the DNA was made. TRBV7-5 counts as a pseudogene. Specimen: peripheral blood. The source is a man aged 55 to 70 with COVID-19, enrolled during active disease. The CDR3 is CARSLRSQAGNTIYF. The CDR3 DNA reads as TGTGCCAGAAGCTTACGAAGTCAGGCTGGAAACACCATATATTTT.